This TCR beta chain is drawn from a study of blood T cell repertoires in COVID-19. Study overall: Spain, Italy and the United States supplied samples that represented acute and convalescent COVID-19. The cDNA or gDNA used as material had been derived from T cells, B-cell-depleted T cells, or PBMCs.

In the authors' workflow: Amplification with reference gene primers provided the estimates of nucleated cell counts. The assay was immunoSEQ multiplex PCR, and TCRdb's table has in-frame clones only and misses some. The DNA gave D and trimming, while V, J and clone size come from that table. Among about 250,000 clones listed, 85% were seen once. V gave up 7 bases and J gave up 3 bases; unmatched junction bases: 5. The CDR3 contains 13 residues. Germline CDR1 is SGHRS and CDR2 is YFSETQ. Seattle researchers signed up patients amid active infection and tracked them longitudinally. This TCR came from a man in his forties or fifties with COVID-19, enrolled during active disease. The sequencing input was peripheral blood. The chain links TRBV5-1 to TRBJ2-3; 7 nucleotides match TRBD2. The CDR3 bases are TGCGCCAGCCAGCGGGACTTGACAGATACGCAGTATTTT. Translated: CASQRDLTDTQYF.